The clone carrying this TCR beta chain was counted ten times or more. These data originate in a study of low-dose radiotherapy and immunotherapy resistance in tumors. Study as a whole: Cohort 1 received 0.5 Gy per fraction every 2 weeks, totaling 6.5 Gy. Aspirin 300 mg was given orally each day for four cycles from cycle 1 day 1.

Per the germline V gene, CDR1 is SGHTA and CDR2 is FQGNSA. V gave up 2 bases and J gave up 5 bases, with 17 bases separating them. The CDR3 contains 16 residues. TRAV- and TRBV-specific primers primed first-strand cDNA, covering alpha and beta chains. The authors amplified TCRs for 15 to 25 PCR cycles with a constant-region primer and a V-primer adapter. TCRdb re-analysed the reads in MiXCR, keeping a single row per CDR3 protein. The table has 60,000 to 75,000 distinct CDR3 sequences, approximately 26% seen once; the top ten hold less than 8%. Time point defined: before trial treatment. The sequenced sample was PBMCs, obtained before treatment. This sequence originates from a male donor with rectosigmoid adenocarcinoma. The J gene is TRBJ2-3, the V gene TRBV7-2, with D perhaps matching TRBD2 (5 bases). The CDR3 spells CASSLSVGAGEDTQYF. The CDR3 DNA reads as TGTGCCAGCAGCTTATCCGTGGGAGCCGGGGAAGATACGCAGTATTTT.